This T cell receptor beta chain was sequenced during a study of T-cell reconstitution after alpha-beta-depleted transplantation in children. Library preparation (for TCRbeta) was performed with unique molecular identifiers. TCRdb used MiXCR to reprocess the PCR reads, holding one entry per CDR3 protein. This table has about 360,000 distinct CDR3 sequences, 13% appearing once. Germline CDR1 reads SGHTA; CDR2 reads FQGNSA. The V and J ends lost 1 base and 7 bases respectively, with 16 bases between them. The CDR3 runs 15 residues. Sequenced here: PBMCs, sampled from the stem cell graft. The origin of this receptor is a human donor who donated a stem cell graft to a child with Fanconi anemia. The chain employs TRBV7-2 and TRBJ1-2; D ambiguous. CDR3 in DNA: TGTGCCAGCAGCTTAGAGCTGGGCATTCTAAGTGGCTACACCTTC. It is translated as CASSLELGILSGYTF.